This T cell receptor (beta chain) was identified in a study of blood T cell repertoires in COVID-19 (dated by TCRdb to 2018 to 2020). A note on the overall study: The collaborator samples originated in the United States, Italy and Spain and spanned the acute and convalescent phases of COVID-19. The prospective study material was composed of cDNA or gDNA derived from T cells, B-cell-depleted T cells, or PBMCs. Deeply sampled blood TCRbeta repertoires from subjects exposed to, actively infected with, or recovered from COVID-19 were included in the dataset. The repertoires were released in a freely available public database intended as a resource for research on the immune response to SARS-CoV-2. The samples were drawn from two sources: the first 160 participants of the ongoing ImmuneRACE study, and 1,254 subjects contributed by 6 global collaborators. Sample metadata almost always included a de-identified subject ID, COVID-19 status, age in years and sex. Where available, HLA class I and class II types were obtained from metadata supplied by the sample provider rather than from assay-based typing. General conclusions and limits of the study: Clinical and demographic metadata were provided uncurated, with the amount varying by source and participant.

One collaborating source in Seattle enrolled patients while the patients were actively infected and followed the patients over time throughout the course of disease. The collaborating institutions used their own protocols to collect whole blood in K2EDTA tubes. For TCRbeta analysis, collaborators shipped samples in one of three forms: frozen whole blood, isolated PBMCs, or DNA extracted from either of those sample types. On this clone itself: The specificity of this receptor is unknown. Base quality data are lacking; no much larger clone is found one base away.

The immunoSEQ Assay, a bias-controlled multiplex PCR, was used to amplify TCRbeta CDR3 regions from genomic DNA. As for the authors' bioinformatics: The number of nucleated cells in each sample was estimated by amplification of reference gene primers within the assay. To quantify the absolute abundance of each unique TCRbeta CDR3 rearrangement, sequence reads were collapsed and filtered. For each sample, productive Simpson clonality was calculated as the square root of Simpson's diversity index over productive rearrangements. Here the immuneACCESS table is served through TCRdb, limited to in-frame sequences with V and J called. Missing clones are a known gap in these copies; in checked studies unresolved V genes cover under half, and the rest lacks a known reason. V, J and clone size were drawn from that table, and D and trimming were deduced from the DNA. Across this sample there are 75,000 to 85,000 clones, with around 84% seen only once. Of the sample, 9.5% to 13% is held by the ten largest clones.

The sequencing input was peripheral blood. The source of this sequence is a man between 60 and 75 years old with COVID-19, enrolled during active disease.

The CDR3 has the sequence CASRLADNTGELFF. The DNA sequence follows: TGTGCCAGCAGGCTAGCGGATAACACCGGGGAGCTGTTTTTT. The rearranged segments are TRBV2 and TRBJ2-2; TRBD2 fits 7 bases in the junction. For this chain, trimming is 6 bases at the V end and 2 bases at the J end, and the number of junction bases without a gene match is 3. CDR1 and CDR2, per the germline V gene, are SNHLY and FYNNEI. Including the terminal cysteine and phenylalanine, the CDR3 comprises 14 residues. Kept here is only the CDR3 DNA, which spans 42 bases and is read in frame from base 1.